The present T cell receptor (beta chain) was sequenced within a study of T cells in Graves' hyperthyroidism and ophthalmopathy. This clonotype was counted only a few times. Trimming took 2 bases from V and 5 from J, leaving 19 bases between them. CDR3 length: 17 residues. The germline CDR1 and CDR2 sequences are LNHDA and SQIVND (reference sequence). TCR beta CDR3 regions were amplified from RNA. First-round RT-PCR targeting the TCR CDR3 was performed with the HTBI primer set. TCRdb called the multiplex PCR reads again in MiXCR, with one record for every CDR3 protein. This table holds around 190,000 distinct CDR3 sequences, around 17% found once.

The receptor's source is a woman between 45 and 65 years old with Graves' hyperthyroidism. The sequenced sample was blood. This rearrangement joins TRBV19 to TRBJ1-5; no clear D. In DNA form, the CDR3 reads TGTGCCAGTAGTATAAATCCTGGTTGGACCCGATATCAGCCCCAGCATTTT. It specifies CASSINPGWTRYQPQHF.